The TCR beta chain under discussion was sequenced for a study of sequential checkpoint blockade in melanoma. Germline V gene data show CDR1 as SGDLS and CDR2 as YYNGEE. The CDR3 has 14 amino acids. The V and J ends lost 4 bases and 3 bases, in that order; junction bases with no gene match: 5. Documented treatment: randomized to nivolumab then ipilimumab (arm A) or the reverse (arm B). Assay: immunoSEQ multiplex PCR; the TCRdb copy retains only in-frame clones and omits some. There are under 50,000 clones in the sample; about 88% occur only once, and 9.5% to 15% lies in the top ten. The material sequenced was CD8+ T cells sorted from blood (inferred from file names), taken from a patient given nivolumab and ipilimumab in sequence. The V call is TRBV9, the J call TRBJ1-2; 8 nucleotides line up with TRBD1. The receptor was isolated from a human donor with melanoma. CDR3 sequence reads: CASSPMTGDYGYTF. In nucleotides, the CDR3 is TGTGCCAGCAGCCCAATGACAGGGGACTATGGCTACACCTTC.